These 18 T cell receptor beta chains originate from one sample sequenced in a study of blood T cell repertoires in COVID-19. The method was immunoSEQ multiplex PCR; TCRdb's version includes in-frame clones alone and lacks a portion of them. The table records hundreds of thousands of clones, 70% to 90% of them present only once. The sample consisted of peripheral blood. The receptors come from a woman in her thirties with acute or convalescent COVID-19.

This clone was observed a single time. CDR3 coding DNA: TGTGCCAGCAGCCAAATCGACAAAAAAGAGACCCAGTACTTC. Its protein product is CASSQIDKKETQYF. This chain uses TRBV3-1 (or the pseudogene TRBV3-2) with TRBJ2-5; D call uncertain. The CDR3 contains 14 residues. Trimming left V 2 bases short and J 3 bases short, with 10 bases between. Germline CDR1 LGHDT, CDR2 YNNKEL (reference sequence).

This clone appeared many times. The chain carries TRBV2 and TRBJ2-2, with 13 bases identical to TRBD2. The J segment lost 1 base and the V segment lost 3 bases, leaving 5 bases of the junction unmatched. CDR1 is SNHLY, CDR2 FYNNEI, per germline. The CDR3 is 18 residues long. The CDR3 nucleotides are TGTGCCAGCAGTGAGATTCGACTAGCGGGAGGGAACACCGGGGAGCTGTTTTTT. Protein: CASSEIRLAGGNTGELFF.

CDR3 nucleotide sequence: TGTGCCAGCAGAAAGGCCCCCAGGACACCGGTCTCTGGAAACACCATATATTTT. This sequence encodes CASRKAPRTPVSGNTIYF. The chain recombines TRBV5-6 with TRBJ1-3; D is possibly TRBD1 (5 bases). Germline CDR1 SGHDT, CDR2 YYEEEE. V lost 5 bases and J lost 0, with 21 bases in between. The CDR3 totals 18 residues.

The chain has TRBV29-1 and TRBJ1-3; 8 bases are shared with TRBD1. The CDR3 contains 17 residues. The ends lost 1 base at V and 1 base at J; junction bases unmatched: 9. From germline, CDR1 is SQVTM and CDR2 ANQGSEA. The CDR3 region is CSVEGGAGGASGNTIYF. CDR3 DNA sequence: TGCAGCGTTGAAGGGGGGGCAGGGGGCGCTTCTGGAAACACCATATATTTT.

The chain links TRBV11-3 to TRBJ1-5; 8 nucleotides match TRBD1. V lost 7 bases to trimming and J lost 0 bases; unmatched junction nucleotides: 11. CDR3 size: 17 residues. The V gene's germline CDR1 is SGHNT and CDR2 YENEEA. CDR3 DNA: TGTGCCAGCATCTTTAAAGGACAGGGTGATAGCAATCAGCCCCAGCATTTT. Translating gives CASIFKGQGDSNQPQHF.

The rearrangement links TRBV11-2 to TRBJ2-4; 9 bases line up with TRBD1. With V trimmed by 3 bases and J by 12 bases, 6 bases remained unmatched. The CDR3 contains 13 residues. The germline CDR1 and CDR2 sequences are SGHAT and FQNNGV. In DNA, the CDR3 is TGTGCCAGCAGCTTCCTCCCGGGACAGGGTCAGTACTTC. This translates into CASSFLPGQGQYF.

The rearrangement uses TRBV18 and TRBJ2-2; tentative D call: TRBD1 (6 bases). CDR3 size: 13 residues. The germline CDR1 and CDR2 sequences are KGHSH and LQKENI. V was shortened by 6 bases and J by 6 bases, with 11 bases between the two germline ends. The CDR3 coding sequence is TGTGCCAGCTCGCTCGGACAGCCCGGGGAGCTGTTTTTT. As protein: CASSLGQPGELFF.

The chain links TRBV3-1 (or the pseudogene TRBV3-2) to TRBJ1-2, with D possibly TRBD1 on 5 matching bases. The germline V and J ends were trimmed by 1 base and 8 bases, with 17 bases remaining between them. CDR3 length: 15 amino acids. In germline, CDR1 is LGHDT, CDR2 YNNKEL (reference sequence). CDR3 in amino acids: CASSQGPGVYRGYTF. CDR3 coding DNA: TGTGCCAGCAGCCAAGGGCCGGGGGTCTATCGGGGCTACACCTTC.

The rearrangement uses TRBV19 and TRBJ2-1; 8 nucleotides align to TRBD2. Germline CDR1 and CDR2: LNHDA and SQIVND (reference sequence). J was trimmed by 6 bases and V by 7 bases; bases with no gene match: 8. This CDR3 spans 14 amino acids. Here the CDR3 reads CASIRSGSFNEQFF. The CDR3 nucleotides read TGTGCCAGTATCCGAAGCGGGAGTTTCAATGAGCAGTTCTTC.

The rearrangement links TRBV27 to TRBJ1-5; possible D gene TRBD1, 5 bases. The CDR3 covers 15 residues. V dropped 6 bases and J dropped 0 bases, with 12 bases sitting between them. Germline CDR1 MNHEY, CDR2 SMNVEV (reference sequence). The CDR3 DNA sequence: TGTGCCAGCAGCCCACAGGTGAATAGCAATCAGCCCCAGCATTTT. Translation gives CASSPQVNSNQPQHF.

The chain has TRBV30 and TRBJ2-2; 9 nucleotides line up with TRBD2. V lost 3 bases, J lost 6 bases, and 2 bases stayed unmatched. The CDR3 sequence is 13 residues long. The germline V gene encodes CDR1 GTSNPN and CDR2 SVGIG (reference sequence). DNA of the CDR3: TGTGCCTGGAGAGTAGCGGGGGCCGGGGAGCTGTTTTTT. Translated: CAWRVAGAGELFF.

This chain connects TRBV6-5 to TRBJ2-7, with a tentative D call TRBD1 (5 bases). The CDR3 has 14 amino acids. The V and J ends lost 2 bases and 6 bases respectively, with 14 bases between them. The germline V gene encodes CDR1 MNHEY and CDR2 SVGAGI. This CDR3 is CASSYDSALGEQYF. Here the CDR3 DNA reads TGTGCCAGCAGTTACGACAGCGCCCTGGGCGAGCAGTACTTC.

J is TRBJ2-1 and V is TRBV20-1, with 8 bases that match TRBD2. Per germline, CDR1 DFQATT and CDR2 SNEGSKA (reference sequence). The V and J ends lost 3 bases and 8 bases, in that order; junction bases with no gene match: 9. The CDR3 is made up of 14 amino acids. CDR3 sequence reads: CSASRLAGRHEQFF. DNA for the CDR3: TGCAGTGCTAGTAGATTAGCGGGAAGGCATGAGCAGTTCTTC.

This clone was detected once. This chain links TRBV6-6 with TRBJ2-7, with TRBD1 identical over 9 bases. Germline V gene lookup returns CDR1 MNHNY and CDR2 SVGAGI (reference sequence). The CDR3 consists of 14 residues. The trim removed 10 bases at V and 2 bases at J, leaving 9 bases unmatched. CDR3 amino acids: CATGTGTGTYEQYF. Here the CDR3 DNA reads TGTGCCACCGGGACCGGGACAGGGACCTACGAGCAGTACTTC.

The rearrangement uses TRBV20-1 and TRBJ1-2; D remains ambiguous. There are 13 residues in the CDR3. Trimming removed 3 bases from V and 4 bases from J, with 12 bases in between. In germline, CDR1 is DFQATT, CDR2 SNEGSKA (reference sequence). DNA for the CDR3: TGCAGTGCTAGTGAGCGAAGGAGCTATGGCTACACCTTC. The encoded protein is CSASERRSYGYTF.

In its sample, this clone was seen a few times. The chain employs TRBV12-3 or TRBV12-4 and TRBJ1-1; the D gene is possibly TRBD1 (6 bases). CDR3 size: 12 residues. V lost 6 bases and J lost 8, with 13 bases in between. The CDR3 here is CASRPRGTEAFF. The CDR3 DNA follows: TGTGCCAGCAGGCCAAGGGGGACAGAAGCTTTCTTT.

This rearrangement joins TRBV5-1 to TRBJ2-5; 8 positions match TRBD2. Germline assignment: CDR1 SGHRS and CDR2 YFSETQ. J lost 4 bases, V lost 4 bases, and 6 bases had no gene match. The CDR3 is 14 amino acids. CDR3 residues: CASSAWTSRETQYF. The CDR3 DNA reads as TGCGCCAGCAGCGCTTGGACTAGCCGAGAGACCCAGTACTTC.

The chain has TRBV10-3 and TRBJ2-7, with D possibly matching TRBD1 (6 bases). Germline loops: CDR1 ENHRY, CDR2 SYGVKD. V was pared by 6 bases and J by 2 bases, with 11 bases between. The CDR3 totals 13 residues. CDR3 residues: CAISIDRPYEQYF. The CDR3 DNA reads as TGTGCCATCAGCATTGACAGGCCCTACGAGCAGTACTTC.